This T cell receptor (beta chain) derives from a study of cytomegalovirus exposure and HLA in healthy donors. Findings and limits, study-wide: Specificity for CMV antigens was confirmed in vitro for a few of the CMV-associated chains.

The CDR3 is 14 amino acids. Between the trimmed V and J ends, which lost 1 base and 5 bases, there was a span of 12 bases. The germline V gene has CDR1 SGDLS and CDR2 YYNGEE. Concerning this clone: The antigen is undetermined.

Vbeta (60) and Jbeta (13) primers were used in the PCR. Clones were read by immunoSEQ multiplex PCR, and TCRdb kept only the in-frame ones, dropping some. Of 120,000 or so clones in the sample, about four fifths were seen once. The V and J genes are TRBV9 and TRBJ1-1, with D uncertain. The receptor comes from a woman in her sixties in good health and CMV-seropositive. Sequencing was performed on PBMCs. The CDR3 nucleotides read TGTGCCAGCAGCGTATCGAGTACTACTACTGAAGCTTTCTTT. Encoded protein: CASSVSSTTTEAFF. The full variable domain, its missing parts supplied by reference TRBV9 and TRBJ1-1, is DSGVTQTPKHLITATGQRVTLRCSPRSGDLSVYWYQQSLDQGLQFLIQYYNGEERAKGNILERFSAQQFPDLHSELNLSSLELGDSALYFCASSVSSTTTEAFFGQGTRLTVV.